These T cell receptor beta chains were read from a single sample in a study of cytomegalovirus exposure and HLA in healthy donors. Assay used: immunoSEQ multiplex PCR; TCRdb lists only in-frame clones, some missing. The table includes 110,000 to 150,000 clones, over 70% detected once. The specimen sequenced was PBMCs. Receptors originate from a man younger than 40 in good health and CMV-seronegative. Both conserved end residues are trimmed from each CDR3. Fields, in order: V gene, CDR3 protein.

V gene: TRBV6-6; CDR3 protein: ASSAPGGAF
V gene: TRBV7-6; CDR3 protein: ASSDTGMTNEQF
V gene: TRBV27; CDR3 protein: ASSPRQGGETQY
V gene: TRBV5-6; CDR3 protein: ASSRQGGSNQPQH
V gene: TRBV7-8; CDR3 protein: ASSLVGQSSYEQY
V gene: TRBV19; CDR3 protein: ASSIGTQKTYRGDQPQH
V gene: TRBV5-1; CDR3 protein: ASSLMGAQDTEAF
V gene: TRBV28; CDR3 protein: ASSSYEETQY
V gene: TRBV30; CDR3 protein: AWSSISVPLSGNTIY
V gene: TRBV5-6; CDR3 protein: ASSIINQPQH
V gene: TRBV2; CDR3 protein: ASSGGGAYGYT
V gene: TRBV10-2; CDR3 protein: ASSGLTRSDAQF
V gene: TRBV5-6; CDR3 protein: ASSATVSNQPQH
V gene: TRBV28; CDR3 protein: ASRPYAGGTGGKTGELF
V gene: TRBV9; CDR3 protein: ASSVGVGSGRASDEQF
V gene: TRBV19; CDR3 protein: ASRTDPKKPQH
V gene: TRBV2; CDR3 protein: ASSPDRYNTEAF
V gene: TRBV19; CDR3 protein: ASRIQGASNQPQH
V gene: TRBV9; CDR3 protein: ASSVVAGPFDNEQF
V gene: TRBV10-1; CDR3 protein: ASSPGTGLREQY
V gene: TRBV9; CDR3 protein: ASSVGGRAGTDTQY
V gene: TRBV25-1; CDR3 protein: ASSEPGQGGHEQF
V gene: TRBV6-6; CDR3 protein: ASSPGSGTQY
V gene: TRBV5-1; CDR3 protein: ASSFETSGTGELF
V gene: TRBV5-1; CDR3 protein: ASSLNPQWGDGEQF
V gene: TRBV6-5; CDR3 protein: ASIALNTGELF
V gene: TRBV30; CDR3 protein: AWSVLSAEAF